The 13 T cell receptor beta chains below were found in one sample sequenced in a study of Graves' ophthalmopathy and Graves' hyperthyroidism. RNA transcripts served as template for amplifying TCR beta CDR3 sequences. Investigators did first-round RT-PCR with HTBI primers, then second-round multiplex PCR. MiXCR, run by TCRdb on the multiplex PCR reads, gives a single entry per CDR3 protein. The sample holds about 40,000 distinct CDR3 sequences, under 65% seen once. Sequenced material: peripheral blood. The receptors derive from an adult man with Graves' ophthalmopathy.

V usage is TRBV20-1 and J usage is TRBJ2-1; D is uncertain. The germline V gene has CDR1 DFQATT and CDR2 SNEGSKA (reference sequence). The CDR3 is made up of 14 amino acids. The germline V and J ends were trimmed by 1 base and 1 base, with 8 bases remaining between them. The CDR3 reads CSARVGGSYNEQFF. The CDR3 DNA reads as TGCAGTGCTAGAGTGGGTGGATCCTACAATGAGCAGTTCTTC.

There are a few counts of this clonotype. V usage is TRBV7-9 and J usage is TRBJ2-7; D is perhaps TRBD1 or TRBD2 (5 bases each). V was clipped by 1 base and J by 2 bases, with 6 bases between them. Germline CDR1 and CDR2: SEHNR and FQNEAQ (reference sequence). This CDR3 spans 13 amino acids. The CDR3 bases are TGTGCCAGCAGCTTAGGGGGGACCTACGAGCAGTACTTC. Its protein product is CASSLGGTYEQYF.

This clonotype was recorded many times. This chain joins TRBV6-2 or TRBV6-3 and TRBJ2-1; 9 bases fit TRBD2. The CDR3 loop spans 16 amino acids. Per germline, CDR1 MNHEY and CDR2 SVGEGT. V lost 0 bases to trimming and J lost 7 bases; unmatched junction nucleotides: 7. The CDR3, as DNA: TGTGCCAGCAGTTACTCGATGCTAGCGGGGAAAAATGAGCAGTTCTTC. Protein sequence: CASSYSMLAGKNEQFF.

This clonotype was seen a handful of times. The gene calls are TRBV29-1 and TRBJ1-2, with D possibly being TRBD1 (6 bases). Trimming shortened V by 4 bases and J by 8 bases, and 14 bases separated the two germline ends. Germline lookup yields CDR1 SQVTM and CDR2 ANQGSEA. The CDR3 totals 12 residues. CDR3: CSVGTGAKGYTF. In DNA, the CDR3 is TGCAGCGTTGGGACGGGGGCGAAAGGCTACACCTTC.

Regarding this clonotype: One end of the junction does not line up with germline, which may come from a read error. The chain carries TRBV5-1 and TRBJ2-7; TRBD1 is a possible D gene (7 bases). The CDR3 extends over 14 amino acids. Germline assignment: CDR1 SGHRS and CDR2 YFSETQ. This chain's CDR3 is CASGVQGRHYEQHF. As DNA, the CDR3 is TGCGCCAGCGGCGTACAGGGGAGGCACTACGAGCAGCACTTC.

The CDR3 nucleotides read TGTACCATCAGCTCCTACAATGAGCAGTTCTTC. The encoded protein is CTISSYNEQFF. The rearrangement uses TRBV7-3 and TRBJ2-1, with D unresolved. Germline V gene data show CDR1 as SGHTA and CDR2 as FQGTGA. This CDR3 is built from 11 residues.

V gene TRBV7-9 combines with J gene TRBJ1-3; D unclear. The CDR3 is made up of 16 amino acids. The germline CDR1 and CDR2 sequences are SEHNR and FQNEAQ (reference sequence). Trimming left V 5 bases short and J 0 bases short, with 14 bases between. The CDR3 loop is CASSPSRTISGNTIYF. CDR3 nucleotides: TGTGCCAGCAGCCCGAGTAGAACGATCTCTGGAAACACCATATATTTT. Combining the CDR3 with reference TRBV7-9 and TRBJ1-3 gives the whole variable domain DTGVSQNPRHKITKRGQNVTFRCDPISEHNRLYWYRQTLGQGPEFLTYFQNEAQLEKSRLLSDRFSAERPKGSFSTLEIQRTEQGDSAMYLCASSPSRTISGNTIYFGEGSWLTVV.

This clonotype was counted at least ten times. The J gene is TRBJ2-3, the V gene TRBV12-3 or TRBV12-4, with D maybe TRBD1 (6 bases). Trimming left V 6 bases short and J 3 bases short, with 13 bases between. The CDR3 is made up of 14 amino acids. The CDR3 nucleotides read TGTGCCAGCAGGCCCAGGGGAGCGACAGATACGCAGTATTTT. Protein product: CASRPRGATDTQYF.

This clonotype has a count of ten or more. The gene calls are TRBV4-3 and TRBJ1-4; 12 nucleotides align to TRBD1. Germline CDR1 and CDR2: LGHNA and YSLEER. Trimming took 0 bases from V and 10 from J; bases not matched to a gene: 12. CDR3 size: 18 residues. The DNA of the CDR3 is TGCGCCAGCAGCCAAGAATGGACAGGGGACAGGGGGCGAGGAAAACTGTTTTTT. Protein: CASSQEWTGDRGRGKLFF.

The chain recombines TRBV10-3 with TRBJ2-5, with D tentatively TRBD2 (5 bases). Looked up from germline, CDR1 is ENHRY and CDR2 is SYGVKD. The CDR3 extends over 13 amino acids. V dropped 7 bases and J dropped 2 bases, with 11 bases sitting between them. CDR3 in DNA: TGTGCCATCAACCGGGATCTGCAAGAGACCCAGTACTTC. Translation: CAINRDLQETQYF.

Written as DNA, the CDR3 is TGCAGTGCTAGAGGGACAGGGGTTGATTCACCCCTCCACTTT. Protein: CSARGTGVDSPLHF. The chain is built from TRBV20-1 and TRBJ1-6; TRBD1 agrees at 9 bases. The trim removed 1 base at V and 8 bases at J, leaving 3 bases unmatched. The CDR3 is made up of 14 amino acids. From germline, CDR1 is DFQATT and CDR2 SNEGSKA (reference sequence).

For this clonotype: At one boundary the junction diverges from the germline segment, which might be a read error. The CDR3 reads CTSSVKGNAEAFF. The CDR3 coding sequence is TGTACCAGCAGCGTCAAAGGGAACGCTGAAGCTTTCTTT. The chain joins TRBV9 to TRBJ1-1; no clear D gene. CDR3 length equals 13 residues. Germline assignment: CDR1 SGDLS and CDR2 YYNGEE.

The V gene is TRBV7-9, the J gene TRBJ2-1; possible D gene TRBD2, 5 bases. The germline V gene has CDR1 SEHNR and CDR2 FQNEAQ (reference sequence). Deletions cut 2 bases from V and 7 bases from J, with 12 bases between. This CDR3 is built from 14 residues. The CDR3 spells CASSLRLGVNEQFF. CDR3 nucleotides: TGTGCCAGCAGCTTAAGGTTGGGAGTTAATGAGCAGTTCTTC.